This T cell receptor beta chain was captured by sequencing in a study of blood T cell repertoires in COVID-19. Turning to the study itself: The samples span acute and convalescent COVID-19 from the United States, Italy and Spain.

Using immunoSEQ multiplex PCR, the repertoire was profiled, and TCRdb retains in-frame clones only, with some absent. The sample consists of 130,000 to 150,000 clones, approximately 81% of them appearing once. Per the germline V gene, CDR1 is MNHNS and CDR2 is SASEGT. With 1 base removed from V and 2 bases from J, the gap between germline ends came to 13 bases. The CDR3 spans 16 residues. This TCR was sampled from a human donor in a cohort sampled during active COVID-19. Sequencing used peripheral blood. V is TRBV6-1 and J is TRBJ2-3, with a tentative D call TRBD2 (5 bases). The CDR3 reads CASSEVIRLATDTQYF. As DNA, the CDR3 is TGTGCCAGCAGTGAAGTGATAAGGCTAGCCACAGATACGCAGTATTTT.